The present entry profiles one T cell receptor (beta chain) with its context. Antigen specificity is unknown. The sample originates from a study of T cell repertoires in cytomegalovirus infection. Background on the study: A matching HLA type, together with CMV infection, was signaled by public TCR beta signatures. Findings of the study overall: HLA-C-restricted, CMV-specific TCR beta clonotypes were dominant ex vivo.

Using its own MiXCR run on the reads, TCRdb lists one record per CDR3 protein. The sample includes some 680,000 distinct CDR3 sequences, 35% to 45% of them seen just once. This CDR3 region has 16 residues. V gave up 4 bases and J gave up 10 bases; unmatched junction bases: 12. Germline-derived CDR1 and CDR2 are KGHDR and SFDVKD. The V gene is TRBV24-1, the J gene TRBJ2-1; 10 bases are shared with TRBD2. The receptor was isolated from a human donor in good health (CMV status not recorded). Some clones in this sample may be carry-over from other donors' samples. Sequencing used PBMCs. The CDR3 reads CATSDRRTSGDSEQFF. The CDR3 bases are TGTGCCACCAGTGACCGACGGACTAGCGGTGATAGCGAGCAGTTCTTC.